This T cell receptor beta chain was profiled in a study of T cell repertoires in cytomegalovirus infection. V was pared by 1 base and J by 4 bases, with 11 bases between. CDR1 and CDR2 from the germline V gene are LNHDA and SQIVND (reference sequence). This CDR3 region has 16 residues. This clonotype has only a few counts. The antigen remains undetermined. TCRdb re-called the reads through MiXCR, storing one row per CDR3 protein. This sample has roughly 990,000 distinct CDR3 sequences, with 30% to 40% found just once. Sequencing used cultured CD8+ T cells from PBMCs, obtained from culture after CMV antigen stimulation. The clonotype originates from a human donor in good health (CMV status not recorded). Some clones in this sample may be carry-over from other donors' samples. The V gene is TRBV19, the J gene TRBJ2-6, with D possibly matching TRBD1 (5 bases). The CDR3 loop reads CASSIGGTGGANVLTF. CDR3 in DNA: TGTGCCAGTAGTATAGGGGGTACAGGAGGGGCCAACGTCCTGACTTTC.